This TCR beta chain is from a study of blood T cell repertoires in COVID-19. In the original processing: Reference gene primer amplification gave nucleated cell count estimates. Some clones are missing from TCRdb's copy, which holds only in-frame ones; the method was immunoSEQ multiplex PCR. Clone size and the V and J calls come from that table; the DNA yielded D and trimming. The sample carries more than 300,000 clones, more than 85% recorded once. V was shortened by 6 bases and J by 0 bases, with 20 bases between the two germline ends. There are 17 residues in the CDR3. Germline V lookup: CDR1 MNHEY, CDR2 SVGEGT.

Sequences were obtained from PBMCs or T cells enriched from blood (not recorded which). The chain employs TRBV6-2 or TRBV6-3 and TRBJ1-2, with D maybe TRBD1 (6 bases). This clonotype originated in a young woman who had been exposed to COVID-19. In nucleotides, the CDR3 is TGTGCCAGCAGCCCACCGGGACATCCAGCAGCTAACTATGGCTACACCTTC. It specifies CASSPPGHPAANYGYTF.